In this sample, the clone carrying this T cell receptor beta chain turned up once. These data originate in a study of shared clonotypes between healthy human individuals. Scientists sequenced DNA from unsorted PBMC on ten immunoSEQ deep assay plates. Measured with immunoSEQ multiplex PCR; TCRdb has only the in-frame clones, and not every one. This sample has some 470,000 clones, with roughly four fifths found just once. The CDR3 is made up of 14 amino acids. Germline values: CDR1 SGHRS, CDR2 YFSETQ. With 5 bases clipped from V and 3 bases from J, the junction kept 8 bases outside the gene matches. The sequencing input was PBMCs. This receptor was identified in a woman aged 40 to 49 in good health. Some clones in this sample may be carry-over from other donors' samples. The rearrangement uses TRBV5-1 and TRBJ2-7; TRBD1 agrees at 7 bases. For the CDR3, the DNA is TGCGCCAGCAGTCACCCGGGACAGAACTACGAGCAGTACTTC. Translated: CASSHPGQNYEQYF.